The subject of this entry is one TCR beta chain. The data are from a study of technical replicates of blood from several donors. Libraries were prepared by immunoSEQ multiplex PCR; TCRdb keeps only in-frame clonotypes and omits some of them. The table includes around 72,000 clones, roughly 92% detected once. This CDR3 spans 15 amino acids. Per the germline V gene, CDR1 is MNHNS and CDR2 is SASEGT. Trimming took 10 bases from V and 7 from J; bases not matched to a gene: 10. Sequences were obtained from PBMCs. V is TRBV6-1 and J is TRBJ2-1, with 13 bases matching TRBD2. This receptor was obtained from a human donor in good health. Some clones in this sample may be carry-over from other donors' samples. The CDR3 protein is CATEEGGLAGNEQFF. In DNA form, the CDR3 reads TGTGCCACCGAGGAGGGGGGACTAGCGGGAAATGAGCAGTTCTTC.